These 29 T cell receptor beta chains were all obtained from the same sample, sequenced in a study of shared clonotypes between healthy human individuals. Libraries were prepared by immunoSEQ multiplex PCR; TCRdb keeps only in-frame clonotypes and omits some of them. There are over a million clones in the sample; approximately 98% occur only once, and 0.45% lies in the top ten. The material sequenced was naive CD4+ T cells sorted from blood. As to subset: CD45RA+ positively selected. The source is a man aged 25 to 40 in good health.

This CDR3 is CASSGKYNEQFF. The CDR3 nucleotides read TGTGCCAGCTCCGGGAAATACAATGAGCAGTTCTTC. The V and J genes are TRBV18 and TRBJ2-1; possible D gene TRBD2, 5 bases. V dropped 6 bases and J dropped 4 bases, with 7 bases sitting between them. CDR3 size: 12 residues. The V gene's germline CDR1 is KGHSH and CDR2 LQKENI.

The chain has TRBV14 and TRBJ2-1; D is ambiguous. Germline CDR1 is SGHDN and CDR2 is FVKESK. V was clipped by 3 bases and J by 8 bases, with 8 bases between them. The CDR3 contains 12 residues. CDR3 amino acids: CASSHYSYEQFF. Written as DNA, the CDR3 is TGTGCCAGCAGCCACTATTCTTATGAGCAGTTCTTC.

Notes on this clone: Other nucleotide sequences in the sample specify the same CDR3. The chain recombines TRBV28 with TRBJ1-2, with no clear D. Trimming removed 5 bases from V and 3 bases from J, with 4 bases in between. The CDR3 runs 11 residues. Germline loops: CDR1 MDHEN, CDR2 SYDVKM. The CDR3 sequence is CASSLDYGYTF. The CDR3, as DNA: TGTGCCAGCAGTCTTGACTATGGCTACACCTTC.

This clone was found once. V is TRBV30 and J is TRBJ2-2; TRBD2 matches 8 bases. CDR1 and CDR2 from the germline V gene are GTSNPN and SVGIG (reference sequence). V shed 4 bases and J 4 bases; nucleotides not matched to a gene: 11. The CDR3 runs to 16 residues. CDR3 sequence (DNA): TGTGCCTGGAAGTCTGAGAGCGGGAGTGTCACCGGGGAGCTGTTTTTT. The encoded protein is CAWKSESGSVTGELFF.

This clone was counted once. The same CDR3 also results from other DNA sequences found in this sample. The rearrangement uses TRBV6-1 and TRBJ1-3, with no clear D. The CDR3 sequence is 13 residues long. The V end was cut by 2 bases, the J end by 4 bases, with 6 bases between. The germline gives CDR1 MNHNS, CDR2 SASEGT. The chain's CDR3 is CASSERTGNTIYF. The CDR3 coding sequence is TGTGCCAGCAGTGAACGAACGGGAAACACCATATATTTT.

In this sample, this clone turned up once. The CDR3 coding sequence is TGTGCCAGCAGCTTCGCCCCAGCGGGCGGGTACCAAGAGACCCAGTACTTC. Translation gives CASSFAPAGGYQETQYF. The chain links TRBV7-9 to TRBJ2-5; D might be TRBD2 (6 bases). V lost 3 bases, J lost 0 bases, and 17 bases lay in between. This CDR3 spans 17 amino acids. Germline lookup yields CDR1 SEHNR and CDR2 FQNEAQ (reference sequence).

The chain combines TRBV9 with TRBJ2-2; 10 nucleotides line up with TRBD2. Trimming at V came to 0 bases and at J to 2 bases, leaving 4 bases not matched to a gene. This CDR3 has 17 amino acids. Germline CDR1 SGDLS, CDR2 YYNGEE. The CDR3 reads CASSVVSGRGNTGELFF. The CDR3 nucleotides read TGTGCCAGCAGCGTAGTGAGCGGGAGGGGTAACACCGGGGAGCTGTTTTTT.

A note on this clone: The junction departs from germline at one end; a sequencing error may be responsible. The V call is TRBV23-1, the J call TRBJ2-7; TRBD1 matches at 7 bases. TRBV23-1 is flagged as an ORF with uncertain function. The CDR3 totals 12 residues. CDR3 DNA: TGCGCCAGCGGTCAGACAGGGCAGTTGCAGTACTTC. Amino acids: CASGQTGQLQYF.

The chain uses TRBV7-6 and TRBJ2-7, with 9 bases identical to TRBD2. After removal of 5 bases from V and 4 bases from J, the junction contained 15 bases not matched to a gene. This CDR3 has 17 residues. Germline loops: CDR1 SGHVS, CDR2 FNYEAQ. The CDR3 protein is CASSRPPDSGSQYEQYF. The CDR3 DNA reads as TGTGCCAGCAGCCGACCCCCCGATAGCGGGAGCCAATACGAGCAGTACTTC. Drawing the rest from reference TRBV7-6 and TRBJ2-7, the complete variable domain is GAGVSQSPRYKVTKRGQDVALRCDPISGHVSLYWYRQALGQGPEFLTYFNYEAQQDKSGLPNDRFSAERPEGSISTLTIQRTEQRDSAMYRCASSRPPDSGSQYEQYFGPGTRLTVT.

In DNA form, the CDR3 reads TGTGCCAGCAGTCCACATGCCATACGGCGAAGCCTTAACTATGGCTACACCTTC. It encodes CASSPHAIRRSLNYGYTF. The rearrangement uses TRBV28 and TRBJ1-2, with unresolved D. The CDR3 length is 18 residues. V was shortened by 5 bases and J by 1 base, with 23 bases between the two germline ends. Germline-derived CDR1 and CDR2 are MDHEN and SYDVKM.

V usage is TRBV10-3 and J usage is TRBJ2-5; 8 nucleotides align to TRBD2. Germline CDR1 and CDR2: ENHRY and SYGVKD. The V and J ends lost 2 bases and 5 bases, in that order; junction bases with no gene match: 4. CDR3 size: 14 residues. CDR3 sequence (DNA): TGTGCCATCAGTGAGCCCCGGGAGGGGGAGACCCAGTACTTC. As protein: CAISEPREGETQYF.

J is TRBJ1-2 and V is TRBV7-9; D uncertain. Germline V gene lookup returns CDR1 SEHNR and CDR2 FQNEAQ (reference sequence). The CDR3 length is 19 residues. V shed 1 base and J shed 0 bases, with 21 bases lying between them. The CDR3 is CASSLVRATGAGPNYGYTF. In DNA form, the CDR3 reads TGTGCCAGCAGCTTAGTGCGGGCGACGGGTGCTGGACCTAACTATGGCTACACCTTC.

V is TRBV11-2 and J is TRBJ2-1, with 10 bases lining up with TRBD2. The germline CDR1 and CDR2 sequences are SGHAT and FQNNGV. The CDR3 extends over 16 amino acids. The trim removed 1 base at V and 3 bases at J, leaving 3 bases unmatched. CDR3 DNA sequence: TGTGCCAGCAGCTTAGCCCGGACTAGCGGCTACAATGAGCAGTTCTTC. Protein: CASSLARTSGYNEQFF.

The chain has TRBV7-7 and TRBJ2-5; TRBD1 aligns across 7 bases. V gave up 5 bases and J gave up 2 bases; unmatched junction bases: 2. The germline V gene encodes CDR1 SSHAT and CDR2 FNYEAQ (reference sequence). This CDR3 has 13 residues. The CDR3 nucleotides are TGTGCCAGCAGCCGGGGACAGCAAGAGACCCAGTACTTC. Residues: CASSRGQQETQYF.

In this sample, this clone turned up once. Here the CDR3 DNA reads TGTGCCAGCAGTGATTCGTCTAGCACAGATACGCAGTATTTT. This translates into CASSDSSSTDTQYF. J is TRBJ2-3 and V is TRBV25-1; D is ambiguous. The germline V gene has CDR1 MGHDK and CDR2 SYGVNS. Trimming stripped 3 bases from V and 0 bases from J, with 7 bases between. The CDR3 covers 14 residues.

This clone has just one count. The J gene is TRBJ1-5, the V gene TRBV28; D unclear. V was shortened by 2 bases and J by 0 bases, with 11 bases between the two germline ends. CDR1 MDHEN and CDR2 SYDVKM come from the germline V gene. The CDR3 has 16 amino acids. In DNA form, the CDR3 reads TGTGCCAGCAGTTTAACTGGGCCGGATAGCAATCAGCCCCAGCATTTT. As protein: CASSLTGPDSNQPQHF.

V and J are TRBV5-8 and TRBJ2-7, with 11 bases that match TRBD2. V was pared by 5 bases and J by 2 bases, with 12 bases of the junction left unmatched. The CDR3 covers 17 residues. Germline-derived CDR1 and CDR2 are SGHTS and YDEGEE. CDR3 coding DNA: TGTGCCAGCAGTACACCGGGACTAGCGGTCCCAGCCTACGAGCAGTACTTC. Amino acid sequence: CASSTPGLAVPAYEQYF.

The CDR3 bases are TGTGCCAGTAGTATAGATCACAGGAGGGAGACCCAGTACTTC. It encodes CASSIDHRRETQYF. The chain couples TRBV19 to TRBJ2-5; either TRBD1 or TRBD2 may fit D (5 bases each). Trimming left V 0 bases short and J 5 bases short, with 10 bases between. Looked up from germline, CDR1 is LNHDA and CDR2 is SQIVND (reference sequence). The CDR3 length is 14 residues.

The rearrangement uses TRBV4-1 and TRBJ2-7; weak D call: TRBD1 (5 bases). Germline CDR1 reads MGHRA; CDR2 reads YSYEKL. This CDR3 is 17 amino acids long. Trimming shortened V by 1 base and J by 0 bases, and 16 bases separated the two germline ends. The CDR3 protein is CASSQVPQGSSSYEQYF. In nucleotides, the CDR3 is TGCGCCAGCAGCCAAGTCCCCCAGGGCTCTAGCTCCTACGAGCAGTACTTC.

The CDR3 nucleotides read TGCGCCAGCAGACCCGGACAGGGAAGCTCCTACGAGCAGTACTTC. The encoded protein is CASRPGQGSSYEQYF. The chain couples TRBV10-2 to TRBJ2-7, with 8 bases aligning to TRBD1. Losses at the gene ends were 6 bases for V and 0 bases for J; bases not matched to a gene: 7. The germline V gene encodes CDR1 WSHSY and CDR2 SAAADI. CDR3 length: 15 residues.

This clone was recorded only once. The chain employs TRBV9 and TRBJ2-3, with TRBD2 identical over 8 bases. The germline gives CDR1 SGDLS, CDR2 YYNGEE. J lost 7 bases, V lost 4 bases, and 14 bases had no gene match. CDR3 length equals 16 residues. CDR3 nucleotide sequence: TGTGCCAGCAGCCGATGGACGGGGGGGCTTTTGAATACGCAGTATTTT. Translating it yields CASSRWTGGLLNTQYF.

Remarks on this clone: This CDR3 is also generated by other DNA sequences in the sample. The chain carries TRBV15 and TRBJ2-2; tentative D call: TRBD1 (5 bases). CDR1 and CDR2 (germline): LNHNV, YYDKDF (reference sequence). The CDR3 runs 14 residues. Trimming shortened V by 0 bases and J by 5 bases, and 7 bases separated the two germline ends. CDR3 nucleotides: TGTGCCACCAGCAGAGAAGGGGCGACCGGGGAGCTGTTTTTT. Protein product: CATSREGATGELFF.

About this clone itself: Other nucleotide sequences from this sample produce the same CDR3. The chain combines TRBV9 with TRBJ2-1; D remains ambiguous. Trimming removed 3 bases at V and 4 bases at J, with 2 bases between. The CDR3 extends over 11 amino acids. Germline V gene sequence: CDR1 SGDLS, CDR2 YYNGEE. CDR3 region: CASSGYNEQFF. In DNA, the CDR3 is TGTGCCAGCAGCGGGTACAATGAGCAGTTCTTC.

Only one count was recorded for this clone. V gene TRBV10-3 combines with J gene TRBJ2-3; no clear D gene. Trimming took off 2 bases at V and 1 base at J, with 10 bases between the two ends. This CDR3 is 15 amino acids long. The germline V gene has CDR1 ENHRY and CDR2 SYGVKD. CDR3 protein: CAISEDWEGTDTQYF. The CDR3 region has the DNA TGTGCCATCAGTGAGGATTGGGAAGGCACAGATACGCAGTATTTT.

The V gene is TRBV5-4, the J gene TRBJ1-1; D possibly corresponds to TRBD1 (5 bases). Trimming stripped 0 bases from V and 4 bases from J, with 16 bases between. This CDR3 contains 16 residues. Germline CDR1 SGHNT, CDR2 YYREEE (reference sequence). The CDR3 region is CASSLEFGQGGTEAFF. CDR3 DNA: TGTGCCAGCAGCTTGGAATTCGGGCAGGGTGGCACTGAAGCTTTCTTT.

This chain joins TRBV6-5 and TRBJ2-1; TRBD1 or TRBD2 may be the D gene (7 bases each). The germline gives CDR1 MNHEY, CDR2 SVGAGI. V lost 6 bases, J lost 2 bases, and 14 bases lay in between. The CDR3 totals 15 residues. This CDR3 is CASSRRGGTYNEQFF. The CDR3 DNA is TGTGCCAGCAGCCGCAGGGGGGGAACCTACAATGAGCAGTTCTTC.

This chain uses TRBV20-1 with TRBJ2-3; TRBD1 is a possible D gene (7 bases). The V and J ends lost 5 bases and 6 bases respectively, with 9 bases between them. The CDR3 is made up of 11 amino acids. Germline CDR1 is DFQATT and CDR2 is SNEGSKA (reference sequence). The CDR3 nucleotides read TGCAGTGCTGCAGGGGGGGATACGCAGTATTTT. It specifies CSAAGGDTQYF.

The CDR3 coding sequence is TGTGCCAGCTCAGATGGACGCAACGGAGGGGAGACCCAGTACTTC. This translates into CASSDGRNGGETQYF. This chain links TRBV18 with TRBJ2-5, with a possible D match to TRBD2 (6 bases). V lost 5 bases to trimming and J lost 5 bases, with 18 bases between them. The V gene's germline CDR1 is KGHSH and CDR2 LQKENI. This CDR3 has 15 amino acids.

This rearrangement joins TRBV10-1 to TRBJ2-5, with a weak D call TRBD1 (7 bases). The germline V gene encodes CDR1 WNHNN and CDR2 SYGVQD (reference sequence). V lost 2 bases and J 3 bases, leaving 19 bases between the germline ends. The CDR3 is 17 amino acids. In nucleotides, the CDR3 is TGCGCCAGCAGTGAGGGGACGGGACAGAGGGGGGAAGAGACCCAGTACTTC. Its protein product is CASSEGTGQRGEETQYF.